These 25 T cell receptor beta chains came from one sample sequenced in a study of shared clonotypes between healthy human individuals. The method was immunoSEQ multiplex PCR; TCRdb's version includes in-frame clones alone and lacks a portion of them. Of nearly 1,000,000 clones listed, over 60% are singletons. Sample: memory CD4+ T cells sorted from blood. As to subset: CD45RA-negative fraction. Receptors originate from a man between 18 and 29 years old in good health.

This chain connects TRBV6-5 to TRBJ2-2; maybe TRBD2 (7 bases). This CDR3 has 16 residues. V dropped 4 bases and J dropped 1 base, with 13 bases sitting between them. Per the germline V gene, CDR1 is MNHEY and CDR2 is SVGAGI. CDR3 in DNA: TGTGCCAGCAGTTTGGCAAGGGGGGGGAACACCGGGGAGCTGTTTTTT. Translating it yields CASSLARGGNTGELFF.

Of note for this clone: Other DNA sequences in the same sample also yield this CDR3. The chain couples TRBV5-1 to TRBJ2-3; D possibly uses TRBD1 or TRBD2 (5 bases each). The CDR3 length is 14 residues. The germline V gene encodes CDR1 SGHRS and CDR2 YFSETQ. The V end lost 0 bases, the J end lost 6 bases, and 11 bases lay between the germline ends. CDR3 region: CASSLGTGADTQYF. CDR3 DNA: TGCGCCAGCAGCTTGGGGACCGGGGCGGATACGCAGTATTTT.

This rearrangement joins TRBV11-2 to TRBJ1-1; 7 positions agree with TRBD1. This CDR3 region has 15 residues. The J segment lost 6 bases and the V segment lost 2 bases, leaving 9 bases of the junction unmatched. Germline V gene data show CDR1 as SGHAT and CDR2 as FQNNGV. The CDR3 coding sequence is TGTGCCAGCAGCTTAAACAGGGGCCCGGGCGCTGAAGCTTTCTTT. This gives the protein CASSLNRGPGAEAFF.

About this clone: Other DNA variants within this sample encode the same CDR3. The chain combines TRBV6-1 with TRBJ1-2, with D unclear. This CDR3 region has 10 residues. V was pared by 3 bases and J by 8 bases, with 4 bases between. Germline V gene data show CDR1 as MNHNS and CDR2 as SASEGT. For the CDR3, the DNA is TGTGCCAGCAGTGAGTACGGCTACACCTTC. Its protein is CASSEYGYTF.

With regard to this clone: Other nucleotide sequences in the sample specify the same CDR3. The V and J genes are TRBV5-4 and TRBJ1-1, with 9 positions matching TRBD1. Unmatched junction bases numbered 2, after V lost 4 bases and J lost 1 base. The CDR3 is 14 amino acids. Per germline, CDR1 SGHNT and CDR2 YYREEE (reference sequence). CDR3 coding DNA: TGTGCCAGCAGCCCGGGACAGGGGAACACTGAAGCTTTCTTT. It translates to CASSPGQGNTEAFF.

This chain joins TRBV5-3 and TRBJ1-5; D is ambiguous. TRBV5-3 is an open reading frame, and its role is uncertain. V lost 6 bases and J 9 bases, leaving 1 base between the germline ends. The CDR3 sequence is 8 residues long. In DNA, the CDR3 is TGTGCCAGAATGCCCCAGCATTTT. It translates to CARMPQHF.

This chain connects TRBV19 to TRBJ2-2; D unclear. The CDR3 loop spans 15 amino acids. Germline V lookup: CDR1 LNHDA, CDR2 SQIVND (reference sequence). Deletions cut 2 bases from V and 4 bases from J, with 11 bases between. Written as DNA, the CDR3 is TGTGCCAGTAGTATACGCAAGATGAGCACCGGGGAGCTGTTTTTT. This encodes CASSIRKMSTGELFF.

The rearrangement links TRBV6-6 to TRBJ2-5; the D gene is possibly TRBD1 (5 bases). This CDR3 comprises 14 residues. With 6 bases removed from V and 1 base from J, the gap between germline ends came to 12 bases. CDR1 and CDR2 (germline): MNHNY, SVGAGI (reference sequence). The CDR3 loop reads CASRARQSQETQYF. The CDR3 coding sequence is TGTGCCAGCAGGGCCCGACAGTCCCAAGAGACCCAGTACTTC.

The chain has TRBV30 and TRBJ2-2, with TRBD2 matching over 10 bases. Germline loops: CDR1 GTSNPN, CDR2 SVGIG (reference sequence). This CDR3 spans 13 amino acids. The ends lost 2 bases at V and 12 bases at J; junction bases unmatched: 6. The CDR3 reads CAWSRLAGDKLFF. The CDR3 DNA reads TGTGCCTGGAGTCGGCTAGCGGGGGATAAGCTGTTTTTT.

The CDR3 here is CASSLAATGHTDTQYF. The CDR3 nucleotides read TGCGCCAGCAGCTTGGCTGCGACCGGCCACACAGATACGCAGTATTTT. The chain joins TRBV5-1 to TRBJ2-3, with D uncertain. V lost 0 bases and J 2 bases, leaving 13 bases between the germline ends. Germline V lookup: CDR1 SGHRS, CDR2 YFSETQ. CDR3 length equals 16 residues.

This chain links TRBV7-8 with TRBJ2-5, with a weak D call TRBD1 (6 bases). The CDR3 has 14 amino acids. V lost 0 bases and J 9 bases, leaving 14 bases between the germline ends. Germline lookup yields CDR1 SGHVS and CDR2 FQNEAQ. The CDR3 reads CASSLAGAPGPQYF. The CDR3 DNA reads TGTGCCAGCAGCTTAGCGGGGGCGCCAGGGCCCCAGTACTTC.

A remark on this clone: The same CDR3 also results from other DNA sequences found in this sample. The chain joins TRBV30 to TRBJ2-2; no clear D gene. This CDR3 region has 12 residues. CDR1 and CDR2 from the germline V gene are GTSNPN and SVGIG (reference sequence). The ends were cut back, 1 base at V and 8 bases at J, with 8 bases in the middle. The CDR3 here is CAWSENAGELFF. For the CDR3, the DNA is TGTGCCTGGAGTGAGAATGCGGGGGAGCTGTTTTTT.

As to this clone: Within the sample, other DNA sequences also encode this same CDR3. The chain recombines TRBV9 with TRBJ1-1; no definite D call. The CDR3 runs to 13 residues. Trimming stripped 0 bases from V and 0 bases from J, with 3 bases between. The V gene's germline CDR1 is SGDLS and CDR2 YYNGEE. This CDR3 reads CASSVAVNTEAFF. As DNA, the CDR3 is TGTGCCAGCAGCGTAGCTGTGAACACTGAAGCTTTCTTT.

The CDR3 DNA is TGTGCCAGCGAGGGATCCCTAGCGGGAGGGCCGGAAGGAGATGAGCAGTTCTTC. Protein: CASEGSLAGGPEGDEQFF. The chain has TRBV25-1 and TRBJ2-1; 12 positions agree with TRBD2. This CDR3 comprises 18 residues. After removal of 8 bases from V and 8 bases from J, the junction contained 19 bases not matched to a gene. Germline V CDR1 and CDR2: MGHDK, SYGVNS.

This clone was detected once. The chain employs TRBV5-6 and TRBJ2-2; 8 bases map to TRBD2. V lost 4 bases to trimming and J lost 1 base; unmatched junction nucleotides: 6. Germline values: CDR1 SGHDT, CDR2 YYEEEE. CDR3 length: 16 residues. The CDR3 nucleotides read TGTGCCAGCAGCGGAGCTAGCGGGTGGAACACCGGGGAGCTGTTTTTT. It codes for CASSGASGWNTGELFF.

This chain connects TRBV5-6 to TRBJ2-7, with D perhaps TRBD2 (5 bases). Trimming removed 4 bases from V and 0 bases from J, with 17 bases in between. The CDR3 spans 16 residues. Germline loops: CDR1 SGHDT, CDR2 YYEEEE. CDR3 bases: TGTGCCAGCAGCCGGCCGGGGTCAGTTAACTCCTACGAGCAGTACTTC. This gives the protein CASSRPGSVNSYEQYF.

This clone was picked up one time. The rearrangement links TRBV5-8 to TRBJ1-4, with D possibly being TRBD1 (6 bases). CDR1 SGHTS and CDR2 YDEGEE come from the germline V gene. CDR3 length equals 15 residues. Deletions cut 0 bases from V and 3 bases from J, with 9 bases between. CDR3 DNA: TGTGCCAGCAGCTTGGAACAGGGAGCTAATGAAAAACTGTTTTTT. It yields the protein CASSLEQGANEKLFF.

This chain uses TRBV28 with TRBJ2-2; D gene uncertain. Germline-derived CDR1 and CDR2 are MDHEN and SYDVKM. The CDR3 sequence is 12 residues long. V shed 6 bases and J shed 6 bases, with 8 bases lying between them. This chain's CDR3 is CASRGRAGELFF. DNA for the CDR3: TGTGCCAGCAGGGGAAGGGCCGGGGAGCTGTTTTTT.

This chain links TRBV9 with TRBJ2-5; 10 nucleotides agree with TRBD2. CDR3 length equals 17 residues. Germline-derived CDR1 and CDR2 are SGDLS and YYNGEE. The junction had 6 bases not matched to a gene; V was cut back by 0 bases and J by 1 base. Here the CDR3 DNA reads TGTGCCAGCAGCGTAGGACCAACTAGCGGGATCCAAGAGACCCAGTACTTC. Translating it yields CASSVGPTSGIQETQYF. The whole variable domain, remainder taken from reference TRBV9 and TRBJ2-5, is DSGVTQTPKHLITATGQRVTLRCSPRSGDLSVYWYQQSLDQGLQFLIQYYNGEERAKGNILERFSAQQFPDLHSELNLSSLELGDSALYFCASSVGPTSGIQETQYFGPGTRLLVL.

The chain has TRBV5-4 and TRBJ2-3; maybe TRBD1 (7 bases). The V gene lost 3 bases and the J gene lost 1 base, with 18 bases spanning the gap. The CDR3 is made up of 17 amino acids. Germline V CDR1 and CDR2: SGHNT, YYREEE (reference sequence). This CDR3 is CASSSPAGGGGTDTQYF. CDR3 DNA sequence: TGTGCCAGCAGCTCCCCGGCAGGGGGAGGCGGCACAGATACGCAGTATTTT.

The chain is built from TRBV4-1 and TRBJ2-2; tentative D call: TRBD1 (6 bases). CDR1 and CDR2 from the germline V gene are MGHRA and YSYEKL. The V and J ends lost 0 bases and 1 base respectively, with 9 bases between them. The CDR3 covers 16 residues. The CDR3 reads CASSQEWGQNTGELFF. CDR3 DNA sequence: TGCGCCAGCAGCCAAGAATGGGGACAGAACACCGGGGAGCTGTTTTTT.

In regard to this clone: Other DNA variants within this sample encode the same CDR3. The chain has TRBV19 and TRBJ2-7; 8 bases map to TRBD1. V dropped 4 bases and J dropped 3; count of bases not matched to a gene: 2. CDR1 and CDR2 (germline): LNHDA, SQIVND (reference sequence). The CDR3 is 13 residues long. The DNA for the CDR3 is TGTGCCAGTAGTAGGGGGACAGGCTACGAGCAGTACTTC. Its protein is CASSRGTGYEQYF.

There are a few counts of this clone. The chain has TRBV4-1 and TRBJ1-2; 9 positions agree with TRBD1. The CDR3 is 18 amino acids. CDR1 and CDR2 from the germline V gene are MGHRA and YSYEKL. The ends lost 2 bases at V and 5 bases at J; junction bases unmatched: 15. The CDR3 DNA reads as TGCGCCAGCAGCCAACCGTGGGACAGGGAGACCTATGCATATGGCTACACCTTC. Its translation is CASSQPWDRETYAYGYTF.

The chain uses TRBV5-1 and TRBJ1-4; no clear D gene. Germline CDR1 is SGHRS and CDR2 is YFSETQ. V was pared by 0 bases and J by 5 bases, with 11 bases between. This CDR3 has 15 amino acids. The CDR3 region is CASSLVADRNEKLFF. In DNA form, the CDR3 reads TGCGCCAGCAGCTTGGTTGCGGACCGGAATGAAAAACTGTTTTTT.

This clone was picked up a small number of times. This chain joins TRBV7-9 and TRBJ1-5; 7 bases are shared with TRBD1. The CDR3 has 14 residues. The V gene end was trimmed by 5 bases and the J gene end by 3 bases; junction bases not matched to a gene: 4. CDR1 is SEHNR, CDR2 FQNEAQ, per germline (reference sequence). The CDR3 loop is CASSRTGDNQPQHF. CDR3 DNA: TGTGCCAGCAGCCGAACAGGGGACAATCAGCCCCAGCATTTT. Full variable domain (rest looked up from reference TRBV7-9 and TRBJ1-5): DTGVSQNPRHKITKRGQNVTFRCDPISEHNRLYWYRQTLGQGPEFLTYFQNEAQLEKSRLLSDRFSAERPKGSFSTLEIQRTEQGDSAMYLCASSRTGDNQPQHFGDGTRLSIL.